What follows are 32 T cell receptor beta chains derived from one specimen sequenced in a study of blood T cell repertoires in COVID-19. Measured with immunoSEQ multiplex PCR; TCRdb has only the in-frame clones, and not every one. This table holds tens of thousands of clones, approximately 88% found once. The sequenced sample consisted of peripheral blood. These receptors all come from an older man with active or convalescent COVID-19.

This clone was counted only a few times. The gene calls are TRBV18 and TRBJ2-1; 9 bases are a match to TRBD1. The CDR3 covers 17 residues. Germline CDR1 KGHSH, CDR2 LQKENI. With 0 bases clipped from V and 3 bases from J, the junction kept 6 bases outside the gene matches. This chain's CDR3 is CASSPPWGDRVYNEQFF. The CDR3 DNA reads TGTGCCAGCTCACCACCCTGGGGGGACAGGGTCTACAATGAGCAGTTCTTC.

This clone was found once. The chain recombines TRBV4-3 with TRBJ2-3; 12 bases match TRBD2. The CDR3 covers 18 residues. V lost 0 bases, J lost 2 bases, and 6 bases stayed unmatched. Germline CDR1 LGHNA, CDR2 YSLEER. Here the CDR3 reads CASSQDPLAGGFTDTQYF. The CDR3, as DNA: TGCGCCAGCAGCCAAGACCCACTAGCGGGGGGATTCACAGATACGCAGTATTTT.

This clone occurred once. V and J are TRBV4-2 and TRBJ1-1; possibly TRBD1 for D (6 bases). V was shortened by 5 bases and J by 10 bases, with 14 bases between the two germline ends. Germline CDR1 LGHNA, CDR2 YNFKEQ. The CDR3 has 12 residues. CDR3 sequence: CASSSPGVGAFF. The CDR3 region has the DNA TGTGCCAGCAGCTCACCAGGGGTCGGAGCTTTCTTT.

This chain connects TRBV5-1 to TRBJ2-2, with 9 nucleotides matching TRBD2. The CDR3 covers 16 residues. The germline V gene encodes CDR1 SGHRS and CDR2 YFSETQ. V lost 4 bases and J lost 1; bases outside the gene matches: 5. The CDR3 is CASSPISGGNTGELFF. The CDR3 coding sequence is TGCGCCAGCAGCCCCATTAGCGGGGGGAACACCGGGGAGCTGTTTTTT.

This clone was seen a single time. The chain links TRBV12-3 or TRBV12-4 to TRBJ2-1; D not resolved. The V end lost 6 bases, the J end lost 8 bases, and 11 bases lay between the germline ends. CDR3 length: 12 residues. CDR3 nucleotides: TGTGCCAGCAGCCTTGCGGTGGATGAGCAGTTCTTC. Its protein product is CASSLAVDEQFF.

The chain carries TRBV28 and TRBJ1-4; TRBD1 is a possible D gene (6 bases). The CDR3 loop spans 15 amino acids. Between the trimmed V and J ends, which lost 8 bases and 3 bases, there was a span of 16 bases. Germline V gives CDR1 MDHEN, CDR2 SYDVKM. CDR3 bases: TGTGCCAGCGGGGGACTAGGGGGACCTAATGAAAAACTGTTTTTT. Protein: CASGGLGGPNEKLFF. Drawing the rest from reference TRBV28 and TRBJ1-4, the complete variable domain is DVKVTQSSRYLVKRTGEKVFLECVQDMDHENMFWYRQDPGLGLRLIYFSYDVKMKEKGDIPEGYSVSREKKERFSLILESASTNQTSMYLCASGGLGGPNEKLFFGSGTQLSVL.

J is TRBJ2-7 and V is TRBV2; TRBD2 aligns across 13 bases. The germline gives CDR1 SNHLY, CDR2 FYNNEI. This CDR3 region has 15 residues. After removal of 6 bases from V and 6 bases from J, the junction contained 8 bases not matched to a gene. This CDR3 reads CASSIGLAGVREQYF. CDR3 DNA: TGTGCCAGCAGCATAGGACTAGCGGGAGTCCGCGAGCAGTACTTC.

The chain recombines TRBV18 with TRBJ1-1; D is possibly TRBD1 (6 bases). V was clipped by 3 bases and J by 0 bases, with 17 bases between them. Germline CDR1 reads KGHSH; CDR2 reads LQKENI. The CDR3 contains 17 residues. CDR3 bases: TGTGCCAGCTCACCGATGACAGGTCACCTCATGAACACTGAAGCTTTCTTT. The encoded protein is CASSPMTGHLMNTEAFF.

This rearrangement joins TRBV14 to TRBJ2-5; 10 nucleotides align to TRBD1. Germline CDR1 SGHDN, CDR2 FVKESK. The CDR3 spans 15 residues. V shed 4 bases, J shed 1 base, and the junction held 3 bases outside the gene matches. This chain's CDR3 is CASSRDRGLQETQYF. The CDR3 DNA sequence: TGTGCCAGCAGCCGGGACAGGGGCCTCCAAGAGACCCAGTACTTC.

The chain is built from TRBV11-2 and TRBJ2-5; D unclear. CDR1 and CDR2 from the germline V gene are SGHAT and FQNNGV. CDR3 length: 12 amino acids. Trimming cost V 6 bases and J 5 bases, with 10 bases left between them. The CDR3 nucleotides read TGTGCCAGCAGTCTAGTCGCGGAGACCCAGTACTTC. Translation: CASSLVAETQYF.

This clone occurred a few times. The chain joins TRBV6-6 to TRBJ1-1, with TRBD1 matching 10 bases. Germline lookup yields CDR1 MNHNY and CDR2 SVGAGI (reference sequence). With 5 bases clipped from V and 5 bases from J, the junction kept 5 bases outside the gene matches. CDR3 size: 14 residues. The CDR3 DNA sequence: TGTGCCAGCAGTCCAGACAGGGGGCGGACTGAAGCTTTCTTT. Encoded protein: CASSPDRGRTEAFF.

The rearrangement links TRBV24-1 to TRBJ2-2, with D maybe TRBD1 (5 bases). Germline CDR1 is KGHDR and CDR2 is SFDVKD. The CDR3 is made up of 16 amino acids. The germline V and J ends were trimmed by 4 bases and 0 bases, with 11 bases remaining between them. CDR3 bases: TGTGCCACCAGTGACGTGACAGCTTCGAACACCGGGGAGCTGTTTTTT. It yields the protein CATSDVTASNTGELFF.

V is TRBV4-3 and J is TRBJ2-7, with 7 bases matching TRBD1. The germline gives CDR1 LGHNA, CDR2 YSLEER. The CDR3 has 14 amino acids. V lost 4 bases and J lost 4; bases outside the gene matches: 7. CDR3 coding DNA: TGCGCCAGCAGCCCAAGGACAGGAGATTACGAGCAGTACTTC. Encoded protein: CASSPRTGDYEQYF.

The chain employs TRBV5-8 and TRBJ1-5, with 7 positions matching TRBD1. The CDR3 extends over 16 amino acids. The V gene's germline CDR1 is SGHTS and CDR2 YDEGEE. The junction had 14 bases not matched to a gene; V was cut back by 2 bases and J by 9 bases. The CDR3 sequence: CASSFSDRERKGPQHF. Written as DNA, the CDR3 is TGTGCCAGCAGCTTTTCCGACAGGGAAAGAAAGGGGCCCCAGCATTTT.

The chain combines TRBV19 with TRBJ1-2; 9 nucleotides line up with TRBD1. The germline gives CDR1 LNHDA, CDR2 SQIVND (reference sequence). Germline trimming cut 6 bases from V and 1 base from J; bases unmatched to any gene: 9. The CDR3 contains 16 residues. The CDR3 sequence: CASRTTSGQGNYGYTF. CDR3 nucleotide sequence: TGTGCCAGTAGGACAACCTCGGGACAGGGTAACTATGGCTACACCTTC.

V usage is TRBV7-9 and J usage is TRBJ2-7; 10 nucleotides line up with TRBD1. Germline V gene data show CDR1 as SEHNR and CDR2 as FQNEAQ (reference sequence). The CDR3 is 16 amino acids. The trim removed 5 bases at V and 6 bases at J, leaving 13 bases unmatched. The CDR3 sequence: CASSPQRAGQGVEQYF. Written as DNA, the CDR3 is TGTGCCAGCAGCCCCCAGAGGGCCGGACAGGGGGTCGAGCAGTACTTC.

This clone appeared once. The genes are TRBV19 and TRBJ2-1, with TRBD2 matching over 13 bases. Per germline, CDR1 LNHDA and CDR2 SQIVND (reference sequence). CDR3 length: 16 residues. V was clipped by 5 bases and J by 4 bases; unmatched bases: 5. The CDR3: CASSFEGLAGYNEQFF. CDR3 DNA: TGTGCCAGTAGTTTCGAGGGACTAGCGGGGTACAATGAGCAGTTCTTC. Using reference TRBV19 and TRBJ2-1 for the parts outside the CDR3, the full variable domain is DGGITQSPKYLFRKEGQNVTLSCEQNLNHDAMYWYRQDPGQGLRLIYYSQIVNDFQKGDIAEGYSVSREKKESFPLTVTSAQKNPTAFYLCASSFEGLAGYNEQFFGPGTRLTVL.

CDR3 protein: CASSQGQGSNTEAFF. In nucleotides, the CDR3 is TGCGCCAGCAGCCAAGGACAGGGATCGAACACTGAAGCTTTCTTT. The chain carries TRBV4-1 and TRBJ1-1; 7 nucleotides align to TRBD1. This CDR3 comprises 15 residues. Germline CDR1 reads MGHRA; CDR2 reads YSYEKL. The junction had 3 bases not matched to a gene; V was cut back by 1 base and J by 1 base.

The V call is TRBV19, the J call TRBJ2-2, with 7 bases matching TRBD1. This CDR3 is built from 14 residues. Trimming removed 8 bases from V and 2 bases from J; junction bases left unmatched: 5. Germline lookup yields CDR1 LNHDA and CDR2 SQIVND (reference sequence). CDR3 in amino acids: CASEGQINTGELFF. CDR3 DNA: TGTGCCAGTGAGGGACAGATTAACACCGGGGAGCTGTTTTTT.

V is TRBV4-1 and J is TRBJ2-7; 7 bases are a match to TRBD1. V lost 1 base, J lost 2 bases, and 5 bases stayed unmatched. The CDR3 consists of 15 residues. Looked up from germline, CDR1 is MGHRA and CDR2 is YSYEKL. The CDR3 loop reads CASSQALTGPYEQYF. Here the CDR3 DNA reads TGCGCCAGCAGCCAAGCTCTGACAGGGCCCTACGAGCAGTACTTC.

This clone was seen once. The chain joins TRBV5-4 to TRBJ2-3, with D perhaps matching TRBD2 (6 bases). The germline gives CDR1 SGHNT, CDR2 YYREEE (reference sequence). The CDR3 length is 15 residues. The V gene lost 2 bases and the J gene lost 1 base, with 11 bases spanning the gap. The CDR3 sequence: CASSLGGEGTDTQYF. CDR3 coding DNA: TGTGCCAGCAGCTTAGGCGGGGAAGGCACAGATACGCAGTATTTT. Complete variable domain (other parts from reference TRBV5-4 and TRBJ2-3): ETGVTQSPTHLIKTRGQQVTLRCSSQSGHNTVSWYQQALGQGPQFIFQYYREEENGRGNFPPRFSGLQFPNYSSELNVNALELDDSALYLCASSLGGEGTDTQYFGPGTRLTVL.

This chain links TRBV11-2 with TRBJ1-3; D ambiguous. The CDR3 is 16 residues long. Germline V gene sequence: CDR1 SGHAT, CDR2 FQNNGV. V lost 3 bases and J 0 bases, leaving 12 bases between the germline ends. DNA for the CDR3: TGTGCCAGCAGCTTGGGTCTGGGGAGCTCTGGAAACACCATATATTTT. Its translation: CASSLGLGSSGNTIYF.

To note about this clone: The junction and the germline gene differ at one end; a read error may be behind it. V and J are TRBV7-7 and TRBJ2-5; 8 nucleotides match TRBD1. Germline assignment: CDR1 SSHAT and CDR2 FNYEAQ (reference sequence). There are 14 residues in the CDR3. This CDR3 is CASSLGTGPETQYF. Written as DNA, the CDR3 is TGTGCTAGCAGCTTGGGGACAGGCCCGGAGACCCAGTACTTC.

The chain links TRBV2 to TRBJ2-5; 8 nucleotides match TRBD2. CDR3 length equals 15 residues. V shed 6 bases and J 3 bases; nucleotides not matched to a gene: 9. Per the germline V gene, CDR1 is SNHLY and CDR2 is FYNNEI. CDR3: CASSRDSGGEETQYF. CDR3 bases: TGTGCCAGCAGCCGGGATTCGGGAGGGGAAGAGACCCAGTACTTC.

Written as DNA, the CDR3 is TGTGCCTGGAACTCTTGGGGTAGCGGGGTCACAGATACGCAGTATTTT. Amino acids: CAWNSWGSGVTDTQYF. The chain links TRBV30 to TRBJ2-3, with TRBD2 identical over 8 bases. The V and J ends lost 4 bases and 2 bases, in that order; junction bases with no gene match: 11. The CDR3 spans 16 residues. CDR1 is GTSNPN and CDR2 is SVGIG in the germline V gene (reference sequence).

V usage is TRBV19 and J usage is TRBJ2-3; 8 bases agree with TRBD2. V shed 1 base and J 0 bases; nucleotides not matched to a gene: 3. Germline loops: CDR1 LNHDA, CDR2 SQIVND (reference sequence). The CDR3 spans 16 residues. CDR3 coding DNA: TGTGCCAGTAGTATAGCCGCTAGCGGGAGCACAGATACGCAGTATTTT. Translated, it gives CASSIAASGSTDTQYF. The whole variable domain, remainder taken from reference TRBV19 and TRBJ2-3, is DGGITQSPKYLFRKEGQNVTLSCEQNLNHDAMYWYRQDPGQGLRLIYYSQIVNDFQKGDIAEGYSVSREKKESFPLTVTSAQKNPTAFYLCASSIAASGSTDTQYFGPGTRLTVL.

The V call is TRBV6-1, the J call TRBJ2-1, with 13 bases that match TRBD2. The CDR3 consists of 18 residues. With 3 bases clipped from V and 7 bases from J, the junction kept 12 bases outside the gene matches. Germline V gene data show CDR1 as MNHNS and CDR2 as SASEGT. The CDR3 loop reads CASSEDLAGTSGVNEQFF. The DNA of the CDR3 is TGTGCCAGCAGTGAGGACCTAGCCGGGACTAGCGGGGTAAATGAGCAGTTCTTC.

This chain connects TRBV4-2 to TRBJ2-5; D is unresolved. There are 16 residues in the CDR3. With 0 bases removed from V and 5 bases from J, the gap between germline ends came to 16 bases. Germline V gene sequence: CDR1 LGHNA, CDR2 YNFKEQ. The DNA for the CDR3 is TGTGCCAGCAGCCAAGAAACAGTGGGCCCCAGGGAGACCCAGTACTTC. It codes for CASSQETVGPRETQYF.

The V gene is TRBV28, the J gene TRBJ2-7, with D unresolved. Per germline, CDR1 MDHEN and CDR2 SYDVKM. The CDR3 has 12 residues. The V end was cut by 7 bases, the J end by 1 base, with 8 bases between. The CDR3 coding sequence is TGTGCCAGCAATTCTGAGTCCTACGAGCAGTACTTC. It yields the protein CASNSESYEQYF.

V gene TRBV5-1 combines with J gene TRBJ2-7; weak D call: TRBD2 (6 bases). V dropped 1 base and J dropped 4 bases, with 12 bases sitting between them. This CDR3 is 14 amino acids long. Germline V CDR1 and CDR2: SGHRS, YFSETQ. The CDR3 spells CASSLIRGWYEQYF. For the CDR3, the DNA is TGCGCCAGCAGCTTGATTCGGGGGTGGTACGAGCAGTACTTC.

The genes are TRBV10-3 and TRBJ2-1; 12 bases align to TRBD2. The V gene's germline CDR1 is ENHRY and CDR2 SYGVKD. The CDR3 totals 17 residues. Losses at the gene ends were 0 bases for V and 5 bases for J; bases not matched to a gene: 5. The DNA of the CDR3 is TGTGCCATCAGTGAGTCGAGAACTAGCGGGGGGCACAATGAGCAGTTCTTC. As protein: CAISESRTSGGHNEQFF.

Here the CDR3 DNA reads TGTGCCAGCAGTTTAACGGTGGGGGGGGGCCGGGATACGCAGTATTTT. Translated, it gives CASSLTVGGGRDTQYF. The chain is built from TRBV27 and TRBJ2-3; a weak D match, TRBD2 (7 bases). V lost 2 bases and J 6 bases, leaving 18 bases between the germline ends. The germline CDR1 and CDR2 sequences are MNHEY and SMNVEV (reference sequence). The CDR3 loop spans 16 amino acids.